This T cell receptor (beta chain) is from a study of T cells in localized non-small cell lung cancer. The CDR3 loop spans 16 amino acids. V lost 4 bases and J 3 bases, leaving 16 bases between the germline ends. Germline V lookup: CDR1 SNHLY, CDR2 FYNNEI. Findings and limits, study-wide: Uninvolved adjacent lung showed higher T cell clonality than tumor. Analysis by sequencing included only one tumor region, so heterogeneity remains possible. Prolonged overall survival went with higher T cell density in the blood. Across samples, adjacent lung featured a median around 60 of the top 100 tumor clones.

Here immunoSEQ multiplex PCR was the method, and the copy in TCRdb shows in-frame clones only, minus some. This sample has about 21,000 clones, with approximately 80% found just once. In the case of this clone: The antigen remains undetermined.

Sequenced here: peripheral blood, sampled before any cancer treatment. This TCR derives from a man aged 40 to 70 with stage I lung adenocarcinoma. This chain joins TRBV2 and TRBJ1-5; a possible D gene is TRBD1 (6 bases). This CDR3 is CASSVERQVINQPQHF. DNA for the CDR3: TGTGCCAGCAGTGTAGAACGACAGGTCATCAATCAGCCCCAGCATTTT.